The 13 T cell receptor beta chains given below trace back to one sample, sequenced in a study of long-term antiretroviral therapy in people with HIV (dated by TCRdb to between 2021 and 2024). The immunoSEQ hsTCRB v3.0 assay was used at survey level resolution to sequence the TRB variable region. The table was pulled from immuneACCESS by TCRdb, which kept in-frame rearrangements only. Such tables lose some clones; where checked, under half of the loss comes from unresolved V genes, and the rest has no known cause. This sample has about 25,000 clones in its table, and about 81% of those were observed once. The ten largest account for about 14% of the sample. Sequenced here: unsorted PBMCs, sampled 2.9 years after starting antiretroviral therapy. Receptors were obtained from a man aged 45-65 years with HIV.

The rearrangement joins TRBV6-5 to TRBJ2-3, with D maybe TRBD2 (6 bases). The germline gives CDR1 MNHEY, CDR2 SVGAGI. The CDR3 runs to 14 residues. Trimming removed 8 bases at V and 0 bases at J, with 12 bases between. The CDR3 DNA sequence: TGTGCCAGCCGGGACTCCCTTAGCACAGATACGCAGTATTTT. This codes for CASRDSLSTDTQYF.

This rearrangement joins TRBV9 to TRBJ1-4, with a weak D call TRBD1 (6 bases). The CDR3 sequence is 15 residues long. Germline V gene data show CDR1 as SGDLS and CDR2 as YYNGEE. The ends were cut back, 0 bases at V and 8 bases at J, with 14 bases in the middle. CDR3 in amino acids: CASSVAPGAGEKLFF. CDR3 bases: TGTGCCAGCAGCGTAGCCCCAGGGGCAGGGGAAAAACTGTTTTTT.

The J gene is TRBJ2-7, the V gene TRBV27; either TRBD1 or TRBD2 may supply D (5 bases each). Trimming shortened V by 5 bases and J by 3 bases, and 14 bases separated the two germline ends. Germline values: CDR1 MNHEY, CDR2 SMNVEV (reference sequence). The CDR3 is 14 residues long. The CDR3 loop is CASSRGRDLYEQYF. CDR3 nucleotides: TGTGCCAGCAGTCGGGGCAGGGATCTCTACGAGCAGTACTTC.

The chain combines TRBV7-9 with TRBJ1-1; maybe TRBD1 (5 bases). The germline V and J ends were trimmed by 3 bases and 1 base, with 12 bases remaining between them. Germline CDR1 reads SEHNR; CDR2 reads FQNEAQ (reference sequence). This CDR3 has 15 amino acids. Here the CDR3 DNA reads TGTGCCAGCAGCTTCCCTCAGGGTCAGAACACTGAAGCTTTCTTT. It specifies CASSFPQGQNTEAFF.

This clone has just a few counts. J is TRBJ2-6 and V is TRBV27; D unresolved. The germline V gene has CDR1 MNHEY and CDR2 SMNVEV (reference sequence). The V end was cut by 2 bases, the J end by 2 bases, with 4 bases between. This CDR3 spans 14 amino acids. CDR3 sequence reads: CASSLAAGANVLTF. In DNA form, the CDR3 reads TGTGCCAGCAGTTTAGCTGCTGGGGCCAACGTCCTGACTTTC.

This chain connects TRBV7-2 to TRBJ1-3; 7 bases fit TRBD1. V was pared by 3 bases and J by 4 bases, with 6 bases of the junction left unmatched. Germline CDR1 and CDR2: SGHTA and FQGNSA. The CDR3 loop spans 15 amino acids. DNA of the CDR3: TGTGCCAGCAGCTTTTCGCCAGGGGGAGGAAACACCATATATTTT. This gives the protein CASSFSPGGGNTIYF.

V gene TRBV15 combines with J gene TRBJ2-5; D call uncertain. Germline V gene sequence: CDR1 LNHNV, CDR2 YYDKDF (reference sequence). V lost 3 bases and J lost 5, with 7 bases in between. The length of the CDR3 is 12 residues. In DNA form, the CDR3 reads TGTGCCACCAGCAGGGGCTACGAGACCCAGTACTTC. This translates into CATSRGYETQYF.

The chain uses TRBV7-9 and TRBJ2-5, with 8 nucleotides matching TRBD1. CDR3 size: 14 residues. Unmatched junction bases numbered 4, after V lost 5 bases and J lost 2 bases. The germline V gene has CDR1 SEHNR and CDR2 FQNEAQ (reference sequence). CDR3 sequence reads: CASSLGQGQETQYF. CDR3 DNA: TGTGCCAGCAGCCTCGGACAGGGACAAGAGACCCAGTACTTC.

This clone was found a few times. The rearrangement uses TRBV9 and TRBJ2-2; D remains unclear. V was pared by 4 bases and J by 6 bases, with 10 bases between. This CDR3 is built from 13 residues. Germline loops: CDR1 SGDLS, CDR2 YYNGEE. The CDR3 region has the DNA TGTGCCAGCAGCACCGGGTGGGCCGGGGAGCTGTTTTTT. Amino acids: CASSTGWAGELFF. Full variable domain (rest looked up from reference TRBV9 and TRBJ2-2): DSGVTQTPKHLITATGQRVTLRCSPRSGDLSVYWYQQSLDQGLQFLIQYYNGEERAKGNILERFSAQQFPDLHSELNLSSLELGDSALYFCASSTGWAGELFFGEGSRLTVL.

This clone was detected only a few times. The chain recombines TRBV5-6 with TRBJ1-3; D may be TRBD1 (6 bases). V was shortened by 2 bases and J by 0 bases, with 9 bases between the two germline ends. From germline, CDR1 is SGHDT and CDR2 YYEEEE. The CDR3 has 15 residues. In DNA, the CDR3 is TGTGCCAGCAGCTTTCAGGGGAGCTCTGGAAACACCATATATTTT. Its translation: CASSFQGSSGNTIYF. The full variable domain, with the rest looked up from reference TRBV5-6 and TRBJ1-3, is DAGVTQSPTHLIKTRGQQVTLRCSPKSGHDTVSWYQQALGQGPQFIFQYYEEEERQRGNFPDRFSGHQFPNYSSELNVNALLLGDSALYLCASSFQGSSGNTIYFGEGSWLTVV.

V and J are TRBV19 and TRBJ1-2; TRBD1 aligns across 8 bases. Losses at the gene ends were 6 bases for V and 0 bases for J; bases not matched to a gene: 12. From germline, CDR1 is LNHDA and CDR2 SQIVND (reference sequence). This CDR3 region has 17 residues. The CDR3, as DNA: TGTGCCAGTAGGTACCGGGACAGGTCGGTAACTAACTATGGCTACACCTTC. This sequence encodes CASRYRDRSVTNYGYTF.

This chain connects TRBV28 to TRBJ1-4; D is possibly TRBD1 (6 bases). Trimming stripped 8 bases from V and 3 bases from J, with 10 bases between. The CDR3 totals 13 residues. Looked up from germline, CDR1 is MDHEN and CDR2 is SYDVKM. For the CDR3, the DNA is TGTGCCAGCCTCGAGGGGGCTAATGAAAAACTGTTTTTT. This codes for CASLEGANEKLFF. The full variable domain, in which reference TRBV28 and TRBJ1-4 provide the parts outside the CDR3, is DVKVTQSSRYLVKRTGEKVFLECVQDMDHENMFWYRQDPGLGLRLIYFSYDVKMKEKGDIPEGYSVSREKKERFSLILESASTNQTSMYLCASLEGANEKLFFGSGTQLSVL.

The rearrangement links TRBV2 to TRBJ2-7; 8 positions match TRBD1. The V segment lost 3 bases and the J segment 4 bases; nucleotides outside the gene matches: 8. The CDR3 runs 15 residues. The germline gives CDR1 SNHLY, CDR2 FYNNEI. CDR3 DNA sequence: TGTGCCAGCAGTGATGGGTCAGGGGGCGCGTACGAGCAGTACTTC. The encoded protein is CASSDGSGGAYEQYF.